The rows below give T cell receptor beta chains drawn from one sample of a study of post-analysis software for immune sequencing data. TCRdb re-derived calls from the PCR reads in MiXCR, one entry per CDR3 protein. The table includes around 500,000 distinct CDR3 sequences, roughly 34% detected once. The sequencing sample was made of blood. These TCRs come from a girl between 2 and 17 years old with multiple sclerosis. Both conserved end residues are part of each CDR3. The D gene is left open where the match is weak. The size entry is marked missing in some rows and otherwise reads once, few, many or a size class.

v_gene,j_gene,d_gene,abundance,CDR3aa,CDR3nt
TRBV28,TRBJ2-7,NA,few,CASSSPLRDGMYWYF,TGTGCCAGCAGTTCGCCCCTCCGGGACGGGATGTATTGGTACTTC
TRBV6-5,TRBJ2-5,NA,NA,CVSRTIKGFREETQYF,TGTGTCAGCAGGACAATAAAGGGGTTTCGGGAAGAGACCCAGTACTTC
TRBV5-1,TRBJ1-1,NA,NA,CASSFSPGRVEAFF,TGCGCCAGCAGCTTTTCCCCCGGCAGGGTGGAAGCTTTCTTT
TRBV10-3,TRBJ2-1,TRBD1,NA,CAISGQGAFNEQFF,TGTGCCATCAGTGGACAGGGGGCTTTCAATGAGCAGTTCTTC
TRBV6-6,TRBJ1-1,NA,few,CASSPPSTEAFF,TGTGCCAGCAGTCCCCCTAGCACTGAAGCTTTCTTT
TRBV20-1,TRBJ2-5,NA,few,CSARVPGTASLAQYF,TGCAGTGCTAGAGTACCGGGGACGGCCAGTCTGGCCCAGTACTTC
TRBV7-9,TRBJ1-1,NA,few,CASSLRTDLNTEAFF,TGTGCCAGCAGCCTCCGGACAGATCTGAACACTGAAGCTTTCTTT
TRBV3-1,TRBJ2-7,TRBD2,many,CASSQGSGEQYF,TGCGCCAGCAGCCAAGGTAGCGGGGAGCAGTACTTC
TRBV25-1,TRBJ1-1,NA,once,CASSELSYTEAFF,TGTGCCAGCAGTGAGTTAAGCTACACTGAAGCTTTCTTT
TRBV20-1,TRBJ1-2,TRBD1,NA,CSARPRQGEVFGYTF,TGCAGTGCTAGACCAAGACAGGGGGAAGTTTTTGGCTACACCTTC
TRBV3-1,TRBJ2-7,TRBD1,NA,CASSPQGAMTTYEQYF,TGTGCCAGCAGCCCCCAGGGGGCAATGACTACCTACGAGCAGTACTTC
TRBV7-6,TRBJ2-5,TRBD1,NA,CASSLVLGQALVKTQYF,TGTGCCAGCAGCTTAGTTTTGGGACAGGCACTTGTGAAGACCCAGTACTTC
TRBV27,TRBJ2-1,TRBD1,NA,CASTGGLNEQFF,TGTGCCAGTACAGGGGGCCTCAATGAGCAGTTCTTC
TRBV7-2,TRBJ2-5,NA,NA,CASSLEAQGWGQETQYF,TGTGCCAGCAGCTTAGAAGCCCAGGGCTGGGGACAAGAGACCCAGTACTTC
TRBV20-1,TRBJ1-1,NA,NA,CSARRTILMNTEAFF,TGCAGTGCTAGACGGACAATTCTAATGAACACTGAAGCTTTCTTT
TRBV5-5,TRBJ1-1,NA,NA,CASSLRPGLNYAPFF,TGTGCCAGCAGCTTGCGGCCGGGACTGAACTATGCGCCGTTCTTT
TRBV20-1,TRBJ1-2,NA,few,CSAPNIANYGYTF,TGCAGTGCACCCAACATCGCTAACTATGGCTACACCTTC
TRBV18,TRBJ2-1,NA,NA,CASSPPYRLNEQFF,TGTGCCAGCTCACCACCATACAGGCTCAATGAGCAGTTCTTC
TRBV3-1,TRBJ1-4,TRBD1,few,CASSLDPGQDEKLFF,TGTGCCAGCAGCCTCGACCCGGGACAGGATGAAAAACTGTTTTTT
TRBV20-1,TRBJ2-7,NA,many,CSARPTSMGEQYF,TGCAGTGCTAGACCCACGTCCATGGGCGAGCAGTACTTC
TRBV20-1,TRBJ1-4,NA,NA,CSAQGSNEKLFF,TGCAGTGCACAGGGTTCAAATGAAAAACTGTTTTTT
TRBV5-1,TRBJ2-1,TRBD2,few,CASSWGLAAGYNEQFF,TGCGCCAGCAGCTGGGGACTAGCGGCCGGCTACAATGAGCAGTTCTTC
TRBV29-1,TRBJ2-7,NA,NA,CSVSLDNEQYF,TGCAGCGTTTCTCTGGATAATGAGCAGTACTTC
TRBV20-1,TRBJ1-2,NA,few,CSASYGGLGYTF,TGCAGTGCGTCATACGGGGGACTTGGCTACACCTTC
TRBV7-9,TRBJ1-5,NA,NA,CASSLEGGAAALQNQPQHF,TGTGCCAGCAGCTTAGAGGGAGGGGCCGCCGCCCTGCAAAATCAGCCCCAGCATTTT
TRBV5-1,TRBJ1-2,NA,NA,CASSYGGEGNYGYTF,TGCGCCAGCAGCTACGGGGGAGAGGGGAACTATGGCTACACCTTC
TRBV7-9,TRBJ1-1,TRBD1,few,CASSLGGPGTGPPEAFF,TGTGCCAGCAGCTTAGGGGGCCCAGGGACAGGCCCCCCTGAAGCTTTCTTT
TRBV10-1,TRBJ1-1,NA,NA,CASSESVWTEAFF,TGCGCCAGCAGTGAGTCGGTTTGGACTGAAGCTTTCTTT
TRBV6-1,TRBJ2-3,TRBD2,NA,CASSSPAGEGLAGRVTQYF,TGTGCCAGCAGCTCCCCAGCAGGGGAGGGACTAGCGGGACGAGTTACGCAGTATTTT
TRBV2,TRBJ2-4,TRBD2,NA,CASSDVGGAKNIQYF,TGTGCCAGCAGTGATGTCGGGGGGGCCAAAAACATTCAGTACTTC
TRBV5-1,TRBJ2-1,TRBD2,NA,CASSLGLAGALKYNEQFF,TGCGCCAGCAGCTTGGGGTTAGCGGGGGCTCTGAAGTACAATGAGCAGTTCTTC
TRBV11-2,TRBJ2-6,TRBD2,few,CASRPIRAELAAGETGANVLTF,TGTGCCAGCAGGCCTATCCGGGCCGAACTCGCAGCGGGGGAAACTGGGGCCAACGTCCTGACTTTC
TRBV20-1,TRBJ2-2,NA,NA,CSARPSIRSPTGELFF,TGCAGTGCTAGACCCTCAATCAGAAGTCCCACCGGGGAGCTGTTTTTT
TRBV11-2,TRBJ1-5,TRBD1,NA,CASSLGTGPSNQLQHF,TGTGCCAGCAGCTTAGGGACAGGTCCAAGCAATCAGCTCCAGCATTTT
TRBV5-1,TRBJ2-5,TRBD1,NA,CASSCGQGGETQYF,TGCGCCAGCAGCTGCGGACAGGGAGGAGAGACCCAGTACTTC
TRBV29-1,TRBJ2-4,TRBD1,NA,CSGGTGGRGAKNIQYF,TGCAGCGGGGGGACAGGGGGCCGGGGGGCCAAAAACATTCAGTACTTC
TRBV20-1,TRBJ1-2,NA,NA,CSASGGGRMIGYTF,TGCAGTGCTAGCGGTGGAGGGAGGATGATCGGCTACACCTTC
TRBV20-1,TRBJ1-5,NA,few,CSARIGQPQHF,TGCAGTGCTAGAATAGGTCAGCCCCAGCATTTT
TRBV7-6,TRBJ2-3,NA,NA,CASSSGQFWTDTQYF,TGTGCCAGCAGCTCAGGACAGTTTTGGACAGATACGCAGTATTTT
TRBV7-2,TRBJ1-1,NA,few,CASSANRVGREAFF,TGTGCCAGCAGCGCTAACAGGGTGGGGCGAGAAGCTTTCTTT
TRBV20-1,TRBJ1-4,NA,NA,CSAQGIGGEKLFF,TGCAGTGCTCAGGGGATTGGAGGTGAAAAACTGTTTTTT
TRBV6-1,TRBJ2-7,TRBD1,many,CASSDGQASDRVYEQYF,TGTGCCAGCAGCGACGGTCAGGCTTCAGACAGGGTCTACGAGCAGTACTTC
TRBV18,TRBJ1-5,TRBD1,NA,CASSQDRGPSQPQHF,TGTGCCAGCTCGCAAGACAGGGGCCCTAGCCAGCCCCAGCATTTT
TRBV29-1,TRBJ1-4,NA,NA,CSVVQGATNEKLFF,TGCAGCGTCGTGCAGGGAGCAACTAATGAAAAACTGTTTTTT
TRBV24-1,TRBJ1-5,NA,NA,CATSDRGRADQPQHF,TGTGCCACCAGTGATCGTGGCAGGGCGGATCAGCCCCAGCATTTT
TRBV20-1,TRBJ1-5,NA,NA,CSARGGQVDQPQHF,TGCAGTGCTAGAGGCGGGCAGGTAGATCAGCCCCAGCATTTT
TRBV4-1,TRBJ2-7,TRBD2,few,CASSTPGLAYEQYF,TGCGCCAGCTCAACGCCGGGACTAGCTTACGAGCAGTACTTC
TRBV4-2,TRBJ2-1,NA,few,CASSPSRDSYGNEQFF,TGTGCCAGCAGCCCTTCGAGGGACTCCTACGGCAATGAGCAGTTCTTC
TRBV7-8,TRBJ2-7,NA,NA,CASSFGIYYEQYF,TGTGCCAGCAGCTTCGGGATTTATTACGAGCAGTACTTC
TRBV6-5,TRBJ2-3,NA,NA,CASNRGTTTDTQYF,TGTGCCAGCAATCGGGGGACCACCACAGATACGCAGTATTTT
TRBV7-2,TRBJ1-2,NA,NA,CASSFTPNYGHTF,TGTGCCAGCAGCTTTACACCTAACTATGGCCACACCTTC
TRBV12-3/TRBV12-4,TRBJ1-1,TRBD1,NA,CASSFQGAHTEAFF,TGTGCCAGCAGTTTCCAGGGGGCCCACACTGAAGCTTTCTTT
TRBV12-3/TRBV12-4,TRBJ1-2,NA,many,CASSSMTGRSYGYTF,TGTGCCAGCAGTTCAATGACAGGAAGAAGCTATGGCTACACCTTC
TRBV6-6,TRBJ2-1,TRBD2,NA,CASTELAEGNEQFF,TGTGCCAGCACGGAACTAGCGGAGGGCAATGAGCAGTTCTTC